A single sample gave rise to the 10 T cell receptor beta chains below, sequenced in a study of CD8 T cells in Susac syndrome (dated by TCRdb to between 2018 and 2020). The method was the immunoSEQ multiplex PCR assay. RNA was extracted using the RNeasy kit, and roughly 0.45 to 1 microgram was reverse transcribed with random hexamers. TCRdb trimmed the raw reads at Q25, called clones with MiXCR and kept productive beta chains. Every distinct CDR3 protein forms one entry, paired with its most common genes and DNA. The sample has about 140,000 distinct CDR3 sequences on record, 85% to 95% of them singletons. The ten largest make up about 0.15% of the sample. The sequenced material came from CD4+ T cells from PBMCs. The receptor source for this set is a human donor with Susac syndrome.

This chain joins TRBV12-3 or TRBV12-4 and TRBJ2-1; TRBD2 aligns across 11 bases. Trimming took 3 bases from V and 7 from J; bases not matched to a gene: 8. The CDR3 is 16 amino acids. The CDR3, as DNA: TGTGCCAGCAGTTTTAGTAGCGGGGGGGCTCGGAATGAGCAGTTCTTC. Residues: CASSFSSGGARNEQFF.

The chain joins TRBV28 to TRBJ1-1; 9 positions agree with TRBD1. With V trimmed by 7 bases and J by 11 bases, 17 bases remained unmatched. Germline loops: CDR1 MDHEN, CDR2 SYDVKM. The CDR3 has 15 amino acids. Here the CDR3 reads CASTIKGTGSSRAFF. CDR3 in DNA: TGTGCCAGCACCATTAAGGGGACAGGGAGCTCAAGGGCTTTCTTT.

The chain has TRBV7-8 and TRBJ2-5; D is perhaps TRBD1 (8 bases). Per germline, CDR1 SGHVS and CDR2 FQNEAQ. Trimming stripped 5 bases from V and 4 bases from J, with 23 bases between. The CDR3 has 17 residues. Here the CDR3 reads CASSLTFYTGGGETQYF. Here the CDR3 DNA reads TGTGCCAGCAGCCTTACCTTCTATACAGGGGGGGGAGAGACCCAGTACTTC.

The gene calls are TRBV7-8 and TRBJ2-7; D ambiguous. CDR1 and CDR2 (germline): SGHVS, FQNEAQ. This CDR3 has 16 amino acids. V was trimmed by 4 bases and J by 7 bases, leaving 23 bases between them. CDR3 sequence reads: CASSSRFGEARREQYF. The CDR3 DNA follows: TGTGCCAGCAGCTCCCGTTTTGGAGAGGCCAGGCGTGAGCAGTACTTC.

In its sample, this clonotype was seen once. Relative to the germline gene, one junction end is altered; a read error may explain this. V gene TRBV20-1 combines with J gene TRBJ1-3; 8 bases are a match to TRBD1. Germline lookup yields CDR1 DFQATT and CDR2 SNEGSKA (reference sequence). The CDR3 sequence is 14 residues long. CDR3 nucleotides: TGCAGTGCTAGTGGGACAGGCTCTGAAAACACCATATATTTT. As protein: CSASGTGSENTIYF.

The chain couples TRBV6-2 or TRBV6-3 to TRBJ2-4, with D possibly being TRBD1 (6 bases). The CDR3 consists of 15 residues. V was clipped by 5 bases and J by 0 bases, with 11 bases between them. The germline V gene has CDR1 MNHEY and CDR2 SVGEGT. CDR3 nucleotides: TGTGCCAGCAGTAACCTACAGGGAGCCAAAAACATTCAGTACTTC. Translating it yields CASSNLQGAKNIQYF.

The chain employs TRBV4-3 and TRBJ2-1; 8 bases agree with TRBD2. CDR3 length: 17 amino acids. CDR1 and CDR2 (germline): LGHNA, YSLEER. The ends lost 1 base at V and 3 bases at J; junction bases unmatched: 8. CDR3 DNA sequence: TGCGCCAGCAGCCAAGGCTTGACCGGGAGGGGCTACAATGAGCAGTTCTTC. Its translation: CASSQGLTGRGYNEQFF.

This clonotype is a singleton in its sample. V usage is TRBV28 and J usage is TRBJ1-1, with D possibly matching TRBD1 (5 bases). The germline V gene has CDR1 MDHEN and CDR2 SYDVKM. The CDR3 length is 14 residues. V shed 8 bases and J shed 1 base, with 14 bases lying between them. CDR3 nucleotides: TGTGCCAGCCCAAAGGGAACAGGGAACACTGAAGCTTTCTTT. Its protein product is CASPKGTGNTEAFF.

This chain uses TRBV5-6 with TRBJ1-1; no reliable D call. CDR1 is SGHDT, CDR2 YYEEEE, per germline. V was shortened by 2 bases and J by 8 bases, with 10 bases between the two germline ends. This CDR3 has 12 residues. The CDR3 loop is CASSLGPGEAFF. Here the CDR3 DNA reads TGTGCCAGCAGCTTAGGGCCCGGGGAAGCTTTCTTT.

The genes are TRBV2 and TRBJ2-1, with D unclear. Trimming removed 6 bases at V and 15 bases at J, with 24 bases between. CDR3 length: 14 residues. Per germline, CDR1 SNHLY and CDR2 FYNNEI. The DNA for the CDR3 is TGTGCCAGCAGCGACGTCTCCAGGATTCTGGTCCTGTTCTTC. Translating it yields CASSDVSRILVLFF.